Below are 11 T cell receptor beta chains sequenced from a single sample in a study of T cell responses to AZD1222 COVID-19 vaccine. TCRdb's copy holds only in-frame clones and misses some; the assay was immunoSEQ multiplex PCR. Altogether about 120,000 clones are present, 88% being singletons, with the ten largest covering about 6%. Sequenced material: peripheral blood, taken 28 days after the second AZD1222 dose. The receptors shown here come from an adult who received the AZD1222 COVID-19 vaccine.

The chain employs TRBV6-2 or TRBV6-3 and TRBJ1-4, with D maybe TRBD1 (5 bases). Per germline, CDR1 MNHEY and CDR2 SVGEGT. V lost 5 bases and J 8 bases, leaving 18 bases between the germline ends. The CDR3 runs 15 residues. The CDR3 sequence: CASSPLGRGKEKLFF. The CDR3 DNA reads TGTGCCAGCAGTCCCCTCGGGAGGGGAAAAGAAAAACTGTTTTTT.

This clone was seen only once. J is TRBJ1-1 and V is TRBV7-9; 7 bases map to TRBD1. This CDR3 contains 12 residues. CDR1 is SEHNR and CDR2 is FQNEAQ in the germline V gene (reference sequence). Losses at the gene ends were 6 bases for V and 5 bases for J; bases not matched to a gene: 3. CDR3 in DNA: TGTGCCAGCAGAAAGGACAGGACTGAAGCTTTCTTT. This codes for CASRKDRTEAFF.

The chain has TRBV5-1 and TRBJ2-3; D perhaps matches TRBD2 (5 bases). With 0 bases removed from V and 5 bases from J, the gap between germline ends came to 10 bases. CDR3 length equals 14 residues. Germline CDR1 reads SGHRS; CDR2 reads YFSETQ. CDR3 sequence (DNA): TGCGCCAGCAGCTTGGCGGGGAGTAAAGATACGCAGTATTTT. It translates to CASSLAGSKDTQYF.

The chain couples TRBV7-6 to TRBJ1-5; D is uncertain. V was trimmed by 1 base and J by 4 bases, leaving 17 bases between them. Germline V gene data show CDR1 as SGHVS and CDR2 as FNYEAQ. CDR3 length equals 17 residues. The CDR3 loop is CASSLEGNDVRNQPQHF. As DNA, the CDR3 is TGTGCCAGCAGCTTAGAAGGGAACGACGTGAGAAATCAGCCCCAGCATTTT.

This sequence joins TRBV19 and TRBJ1-5; no firm D call. This CDR3 spans 14 amino acids. CDR1 and CDR2 from the germline V gene are LNHDA and SQIVND (reference sequence). The V and J ends lost 6 bases and 0 bases respectively, with 9 bases between them. CDR3 sequence (DNA): TGTGCCAGTAGCGAATTTATTAGCAATCAGCCCCAGCATTTT. Translation gives CASSEFISNQPQHF.

The rearrangement links TRBV7-9 to TRBJ2-7, with D hard to call. Trimming shortened V by 1 base and J by 3 bases, and 16 bases separated the two germline ends. Germline loops: CDR1 SEHNR, CDR2 FQNEAQ (reference sequence). CDR3 length equals 16 residues. The CDR3 DNA is TGTGCCAGCAGCTTAGGCCGTCGGGTAACGGACTACGAGCAGTACTTC. Encoded protein: CASSLGRRVTDYEQYF.

This clone has only one observation. The gene calls are TRBV5-4 and TRBJ1-1; tentatively, D is TRBD1 (5 bases). This CDR3 region has 14 residues. Germline loops: CDR1 SGHNT, CDR2 YYREEE (reference sequence). V was trimmed by 1 base and J by 3 bases, leaving 10 bases between them. CDR3 in DNA: TGTGCCAGCAGCTTGAAAGGGACCGACACTGAAGCTTTCTTT. It is translated as CASSLKGTDTEAFF.

Turning to this clone: One junction end does not reproduce the germline sequence, and a read error may be involved. This CDR3 is CASSLRGAQNTQYF. For the CDR3, the DNA is TGTGCCAGCAGCCTACGGGGGGCACAAAACACTCAGTACTTC. V usage is TRBV11-3 and J usage is TRBJ2-4, with a tentative D call TRBD2 (7 bases). Germline V gene sequence: CDR1 SGHNT, CDR2 YENEEA. CDR3 length: 14 amino acids.

The chain employs TRBV18 and TRBJ1-1; 7 positions match TRBD1. This CDR3 contains 13 residues. Germline CDR1 KGHSH, CDR2 LQKENI. Unmatched junction bases numbered 2, after V lost 6 bases and J lost 1 base. CDR3 sequence reads: CASSRDRNTEAFF. The CDR3, as DNA: TGTGCCAGCTCCCGGGACAGGAACACTGAAGCTTTCTTT. Based on the CDR3 plus reference TRBV18 and TRBJ1-1, the full variable domain is NAGVMQNPRHLVRRRGQEARLRCSPMKGHSHVYWYRQLPEEGLKFMVYLQKENIIDESGMPKERFSAEFPKEGPSILRIQQVVRGDSAAYFCASSRDRNTEAFFGQGTRLTVV.

Only one count was recorded for this clone. The chain couples TRBV27 to TRBJ1-5; 9 bases fit TRBD1. The J segment lost 7 bases and the V segment lost 5 bases, leaving 6 bases of the junction unmatched. Germline V gene sequence: CDR1 MNHEY, CDR2 SMNVEV (reference sequence). CDR3 length: 14 residues. This CDR3 reads CASSPQGARQPQHF. The CDR3 DNA follows: TGTGCCAGCAGTCCACAGGGGGCTAGGCAGCCCCAGCATTTT.

The chain links TRBV25-1 to TRBJ2-7; 10 bases are shared with TRBD1. The V and J ends lost 6 bases and 3 bases, in that order; junction bases with no gene match: 2. CDR3 length equals 13 residues. The germline V gene encodes CDR1 MGHDK and CDR2 SYGVNS. Here the CDR3 reads CASRGTGVYEQYF. For the CDR3, the DNA is TGTGCCAGCAGGGGGACAGGGGTCTACGAGCAGTACTTC.